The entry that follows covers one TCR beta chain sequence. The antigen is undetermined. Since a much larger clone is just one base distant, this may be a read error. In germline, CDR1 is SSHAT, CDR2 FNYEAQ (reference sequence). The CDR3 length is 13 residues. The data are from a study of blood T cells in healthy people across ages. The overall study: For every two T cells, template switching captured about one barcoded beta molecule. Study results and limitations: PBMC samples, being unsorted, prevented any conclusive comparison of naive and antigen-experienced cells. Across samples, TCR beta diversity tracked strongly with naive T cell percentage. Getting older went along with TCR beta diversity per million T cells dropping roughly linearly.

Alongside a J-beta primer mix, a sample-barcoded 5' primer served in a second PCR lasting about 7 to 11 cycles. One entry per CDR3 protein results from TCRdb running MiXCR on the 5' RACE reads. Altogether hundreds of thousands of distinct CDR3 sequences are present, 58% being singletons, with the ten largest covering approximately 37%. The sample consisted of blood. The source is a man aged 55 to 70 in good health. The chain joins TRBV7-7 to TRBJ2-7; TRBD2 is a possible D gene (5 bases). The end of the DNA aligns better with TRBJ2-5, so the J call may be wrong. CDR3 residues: CASSNGDGRTQYF. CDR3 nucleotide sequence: TGTGCCAGCAGCAATGGAGATGGGAGGACCCAGTACTTC.